The clone carrying this T cell receptor beta chain was seen a single time. The data are from a study of blood T cell repertoires in COVID-19. At the level of the study: Samples representing acute and convalescent COVID-19 were sourced from the United States, Italy and Spain. In each case, the material was cDNA or gDNA derived from T cells, B-cell-depleted T cells, or PBMCs.

The table came from immunoSEQ multiplex PCR; TCRdb's copy has only in-frame clones and leaves some out. The repertoire holds 180,000 or so clones, with about 91% as singletons. Residents of under 25 US areas, aged about 18 to 95 years, made up the participants. Participant reports of clinical history set cohort assignment. The J segment lost 7 bases and the V segment lost 10 bases, leaving 11 bases of the junction unmatched. CDR1 and CDR2 from the germline V gene are SNHLY and FYNNEI. The CDR3 consists of 14 residues. The sequenced sample consisted of PBMCs or T cells enriched from blood (not recorded which). The TCR sequence derives from a woman between 40 and 55 years old with acute COVID-19. The genes are TRBV2 and TRBJ2-7; 12 bases are shared with TRBD1. DNA for the CDR3: TGTGCCACAAGGTCGGGACAGGGGGCTTGGGAGCAGTACTTC. It specifies CATRSGQGAWEQYF.